The entry below describes one T cell receptor (beta chain). What it binds is unknown. Stated treatment: 19 received Ad26.COV2.S at low or high dose, single or two shots; about 5 received placebo; per-sample allocation not given. Day 63 after the first injection of vaccine or placebo was the sampling time. Participants' vaccine, an Ad26 vector, delivered Wuhan-strain SARS-CoV-2 spike. The V end lost 1 base, the J end lost 10 bases, and 14 bases lay between the germline ends. CDR3 size: 14 residues. The germline V gene encodes CDR1 LGHNA and CDR2 YSLEER. These data are taken from a study of Ad26.COV2.S vaccination and SARS-CoV-2 variants. Study-level information: The study gave Ad26.COV2.S intramuscularly, once or twice 56 days apart. Study-level findings and limits: Total T cell responses may have been underestimated by the TCR breadth and depth analyses.

Clones were sequenced by immunoSEQ multiplex PCR, and TCRdb holds only the in-frame ones, with some missing. The sample has about 480,000 clones, around 90% seen once; the top ten hold around 13%. The chain combines TRBV4-3 with TRBJ2-1; D may be TRBD2 (5 bases). The TCR sequence derives from a person aged 18-65 years who received the Ad26.COV2.S COVID-19 vaccine or a placebo. Source: peripheral blood, taken in a trial of Ad26.COV2.S vaccine versus placebo. CDR3 nucleotides: TGCGCCAGCAGCCAAGGACTGGGTCCGGGGGAGCAGTTCTTC. This codes for CASSQGLGPGEQFF.